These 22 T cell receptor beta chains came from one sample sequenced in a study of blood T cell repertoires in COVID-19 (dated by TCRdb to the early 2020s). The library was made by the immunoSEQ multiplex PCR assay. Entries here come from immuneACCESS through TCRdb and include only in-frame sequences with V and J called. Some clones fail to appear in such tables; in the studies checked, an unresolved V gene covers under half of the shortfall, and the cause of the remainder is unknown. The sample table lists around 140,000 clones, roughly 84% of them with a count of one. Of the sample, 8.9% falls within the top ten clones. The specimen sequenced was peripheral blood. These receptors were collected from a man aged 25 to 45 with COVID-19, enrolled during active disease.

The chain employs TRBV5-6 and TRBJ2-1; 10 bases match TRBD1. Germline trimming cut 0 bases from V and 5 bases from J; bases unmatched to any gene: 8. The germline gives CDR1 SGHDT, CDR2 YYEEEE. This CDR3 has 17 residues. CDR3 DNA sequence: TGTGCCAGCAGCTTGGCTTTAGGGACAGGGGATAACAATGAGCAGTTCTTC. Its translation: CASSLALGTGDNNEQFF. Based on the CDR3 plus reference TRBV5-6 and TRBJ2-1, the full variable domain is DAGVTQSPTHLIKTRGQQVTLRCSPKSGHDTVSWYQQALGQGPQFIFQYYEEEERQRGNFPDRFSGHQFPNYSSELNVNALLLGDSALYLCASSLALGTGDNNEQFFGPGTRLTVL.

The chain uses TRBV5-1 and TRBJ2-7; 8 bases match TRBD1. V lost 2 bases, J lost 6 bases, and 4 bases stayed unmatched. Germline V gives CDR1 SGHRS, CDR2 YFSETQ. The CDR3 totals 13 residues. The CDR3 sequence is CASSFGQGGEQYF. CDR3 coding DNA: TGCGCCAGCAGCTTTGGACAGGGTGGCGAGCAGTACTTC.

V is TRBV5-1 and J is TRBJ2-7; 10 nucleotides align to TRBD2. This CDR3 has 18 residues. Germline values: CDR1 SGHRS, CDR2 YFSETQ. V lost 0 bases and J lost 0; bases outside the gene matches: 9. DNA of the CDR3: TGCGCCAGCAGCTTGGGTCGGCTAGCGGGAGCCCTCTCCTACGAGCAGTACTTC. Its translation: CASSLGRLAGALSYEQYF.

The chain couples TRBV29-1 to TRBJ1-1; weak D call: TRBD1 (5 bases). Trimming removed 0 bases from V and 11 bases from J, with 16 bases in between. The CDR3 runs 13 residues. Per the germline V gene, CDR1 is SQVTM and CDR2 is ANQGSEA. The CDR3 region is CSVEDLGTPDAFF. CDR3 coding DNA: TGCAGCGTTGAAGACCTTGGGACTCCGGATGCTTTCTTT.

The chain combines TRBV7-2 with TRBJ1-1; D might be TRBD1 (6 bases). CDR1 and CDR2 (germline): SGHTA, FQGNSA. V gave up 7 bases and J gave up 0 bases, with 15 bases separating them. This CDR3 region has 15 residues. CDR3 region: CASKVQGSVNTEAFF. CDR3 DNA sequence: TGTGCCAGCAAGGTACAGGGAAGCGTGAACACTGAAGCTTTCTTT.

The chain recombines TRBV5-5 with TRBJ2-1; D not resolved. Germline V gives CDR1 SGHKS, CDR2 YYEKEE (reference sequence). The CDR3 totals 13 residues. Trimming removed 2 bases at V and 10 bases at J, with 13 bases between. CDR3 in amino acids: CASSFELTREQFF. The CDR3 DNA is TGTGCCAGCAGCTTTGAGTTAACGAGGGAGCAGTTCTTC.

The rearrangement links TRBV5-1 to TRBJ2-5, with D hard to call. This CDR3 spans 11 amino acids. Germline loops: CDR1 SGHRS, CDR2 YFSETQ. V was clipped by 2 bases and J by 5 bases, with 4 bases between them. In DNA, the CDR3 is TGCGCCAGCAGCTTAGAGGAGACCCAGTACTTC. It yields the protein CASSLEETQYF.

The CDR3 loop reads CASSPRDEKLFF. The CDR3 DNA reads TGTGCCAGCAGCCCGCGGGATGAAAAACTGTTTTTT. The J gene is TRBJ1-4, the V gene TRBV12-3 or TRBV12-4; D is undetermined. V lost 6 bases to trimming and J lost 6 bases, with 8 bases between them. The CDR3 runs to 12 residues.

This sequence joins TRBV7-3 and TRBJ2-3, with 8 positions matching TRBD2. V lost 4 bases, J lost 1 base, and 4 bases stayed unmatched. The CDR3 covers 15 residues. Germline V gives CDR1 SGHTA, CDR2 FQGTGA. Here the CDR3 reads CASSWSGSGTDTQYF. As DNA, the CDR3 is TGTGCCAGCAGCTGGAGCGGGAGCGGCACAGATACGCAGTATTTT.

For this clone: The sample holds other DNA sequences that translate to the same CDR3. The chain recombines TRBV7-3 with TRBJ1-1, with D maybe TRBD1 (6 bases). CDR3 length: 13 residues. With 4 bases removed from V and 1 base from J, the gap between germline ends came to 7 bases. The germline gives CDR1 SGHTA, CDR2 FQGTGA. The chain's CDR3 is CASSSDRNTEAFF. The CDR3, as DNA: TGTGCCAGCAGCTCGGACAGGAACACTGAAGCTTTCTTT.

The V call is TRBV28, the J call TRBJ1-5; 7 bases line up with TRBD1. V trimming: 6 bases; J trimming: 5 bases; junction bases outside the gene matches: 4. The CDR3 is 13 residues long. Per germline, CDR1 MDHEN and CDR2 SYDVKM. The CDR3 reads CASRRGPHQPQHF. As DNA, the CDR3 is TGTGCCAGCAGGAGGGGGCCTCATCAGCCCCAGCATTTT.

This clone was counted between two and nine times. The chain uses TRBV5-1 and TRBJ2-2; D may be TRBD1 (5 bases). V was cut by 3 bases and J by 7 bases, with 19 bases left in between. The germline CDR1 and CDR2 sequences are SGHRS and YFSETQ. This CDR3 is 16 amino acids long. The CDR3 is CASSSLWQGSDGELFF. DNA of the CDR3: TGCGCCAGCAGCTCCCTTTGGCAGGGAAGTGACGGGGAGCTGTTTTTT.

The CDR3 DNA reads TGCGCCAGCAGCCCTTTCCGGGGACAGCATTACAATGAGCAGTTCTTC. This codes for CASSPFRGQHYNEQFF. V gene TRBV5-1 combines with J gene TRBJ2-1; 7 bases line up with TRBD1. This CDR3 contains 16 residues. The trim removed 4 bases at V and 4 bases at J, leaving 11 bases unmatched. In germline, CDR1 is SGHRS, CDR2 YFSETQ.

CDR3 sequence: CACNQRLRNTEAFF. CDR3 in DNA: TGTGCCTGCAATCAACGCTTGCGGAACACTGAAGCTTTCTTT. The V gene is TRBV30, the J gene TRBJ1-1; D gene uncertain. The length of the CDR3 is 14 residues. Germline-derived CDR1 and CDR2 are GTSNPN and SVGIG (reference sequence). Trimming cost V 6 bases and J 1 base, with 15 bases left between them.

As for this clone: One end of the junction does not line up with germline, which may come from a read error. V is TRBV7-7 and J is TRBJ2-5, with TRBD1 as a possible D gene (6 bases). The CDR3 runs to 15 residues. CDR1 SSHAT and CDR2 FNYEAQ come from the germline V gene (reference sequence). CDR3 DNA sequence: TGTGCTAGCAGTTACCAACAGGGCCTCGGTGAGACCCAGTACTTC. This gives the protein CASSYQQGLGETQYF.

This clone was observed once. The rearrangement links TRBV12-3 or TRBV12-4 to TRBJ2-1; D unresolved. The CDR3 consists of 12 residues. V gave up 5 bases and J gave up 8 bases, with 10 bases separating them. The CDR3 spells CASSPSSDEQFF. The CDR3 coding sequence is TGTGCCAGCAGTCCCTCCAGCGATGAGCAGTTCTTC.

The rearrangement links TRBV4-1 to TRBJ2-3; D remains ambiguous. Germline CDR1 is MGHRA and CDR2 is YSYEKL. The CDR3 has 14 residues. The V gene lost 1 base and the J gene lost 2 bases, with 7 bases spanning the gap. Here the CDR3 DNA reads TGCGCCAGCAGCCAAGTGGTAGTCACAGATACGCAGTATTTT. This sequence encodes CASSQVVVTDTQYF.

CDR3 nucleotides: TGTGCCAGCAGGACAGGGGCGTACACCGGGGAGCTGTTTTTT. Translation gives CASRTGAYTGELFF. This chain uses TRBV27 with TRBJ2-2, with 8 positions matching TRBD1. The CDR3 totals 14 residues. Germline V gene sequence: CDR1 MNHEY, CDR2 SMNVEV (reference sequence). After removal of 6 bases from V and 3 bases from J, the junction contained 3 bases not matched to a gene.

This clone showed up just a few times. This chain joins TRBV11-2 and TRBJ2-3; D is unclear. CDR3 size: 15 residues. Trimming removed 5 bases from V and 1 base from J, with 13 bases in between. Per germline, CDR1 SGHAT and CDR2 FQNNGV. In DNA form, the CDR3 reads TGTGCCAGCAGCGCCCTGTCGGCGGGCACAGATACGCAGTATTTT. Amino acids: CASSALSAGTDTQYF.

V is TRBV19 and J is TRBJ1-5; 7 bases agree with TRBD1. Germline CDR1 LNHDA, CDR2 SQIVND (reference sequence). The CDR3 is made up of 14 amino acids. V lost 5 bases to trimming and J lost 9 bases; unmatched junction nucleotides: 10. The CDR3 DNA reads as TGTGCCAGTAGTCCCGACAGGGTCCGAGGGCCCCAGCATTTT. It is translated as CASSPDRVRGPQHF.

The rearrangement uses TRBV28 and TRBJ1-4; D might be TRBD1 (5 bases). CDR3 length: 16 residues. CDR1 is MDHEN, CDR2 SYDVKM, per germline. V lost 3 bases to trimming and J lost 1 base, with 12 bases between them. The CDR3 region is CASSLAGIRTNEKLFF. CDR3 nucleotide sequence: TGTGCCAGCAGTTTGGCAGGGATTAGAACTAATGAAAAACTGTTTTTT.

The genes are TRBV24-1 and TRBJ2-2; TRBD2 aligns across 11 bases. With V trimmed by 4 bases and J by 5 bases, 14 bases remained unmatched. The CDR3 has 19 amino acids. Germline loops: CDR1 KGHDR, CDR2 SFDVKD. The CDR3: CATSDWTSGPERLTGELFF. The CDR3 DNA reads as TGTGCCACCAGTGACTGGACTAGCGGGCCCGAAAGGTTAACCGGGGAGCTGTTTTTT.